One sample yielded the 9 T cell receptor beta chains listed below, sequenced in a study of blood T cell repertoires in COVID-19. Sequencing was performed with immunoSEQ multiplex PCR; in TCRdb, only in-frame clones are kept and a portion is missing. This table holds hundreds of thousands of clones, roughly 89% found once. The sample consisted of PBMCs or T cells enriched from blood (not recorded which). The receptors originated from a woman between 35 and 50 years old who had recovered from COVID-19.

This clone was seen just once. For the CDR3, the DNA is TGTGCCAGCACGGCAGGGGGGAAAGAACAGCCCCAGCATTTT. Protein sequence: CASTAGGKEQPQHF. This chain links TRBV6-6 with TRBJ1-5; 7 bases fit TRBD1. The length of the CDR3 is 14 residues. From germline, CDR1 is MNHNY and CDR2 SVGAGI (reference sequence). Trimming took 7 bases from V and 7 from J; bases not matched to a gene: 10.

The J gene is TRBJ2-7, the V gene TRBV11-2, with 8 bases aligning to TRBD2. Trimming removed 6 bases from V and 4 bases from J; junction bases left unmatched: 5. This CDR3 is built from 13 residues. The germline CDR1 and CDR2 sequences are SGHAT and FQNNGV. For the CDR3, the DNA is TGTGCCAGCAGGGACGGGAGGGGATACGAGCAGTACTTC. The encoded protein is CASRDGRGYEQYF.

The chain joins TRBV14 to TRBJ2-3; tentatively, D is TRBD1 (5 bases). This CDR3 has 16 residues. V dropped 1 base and J dropped 2 bases, with 13 bases sitting between them. Germline CDR1 is SGHDN and CDR2 is FVKESK. CDR3 coding DNA: TGTGCCAGCAGCCAAGCCGAACAGGTTTTCACAGATACGCAGTATTTT. Its protein product is CASSQAEQVFTDTQYF. Using reference TRBV14 and TRBJ2-3 for the parts outside the CDR3, the full variable domain is EAGVTQFPSHSVIEKGQTVTLRCDPISGHDNLYWYRRVMGKEIKFLLHFVKESKQDESGMPNNRFLAERTGGTYSTLKVQPAELEDSGVYFCASSQAEQVFTDTQYFGPGTRLTVL.

This clone was seen a single time. The CDR3 loop reads CSVEAPLGYGYTF. The CDR3 nucleotides read TGCAGCGTTGAAGCCCCCCTCGGGTATGGCTACACCTTC. The V gene is TRBV29-1, the J gene TRBJ1-2; D unresolved. CDR1 is SQVTM, CDR2 ANQGSEA, per germline. V was cut by 1 base and J by 5 bases, with 11 bases left in between. The CDR3 is 13 amino acids. The entire variable domain, with the rest obtained from reference TRBV29-1 and TRBJ1-2, is as follows: SAVISQKPSRDICQRGTSLTIQCQVDSQVTMMFWYRQQPGQSLTLIATANQGSEATYESGFVIDKFPISRPNLTFSTLTVSNMSPEDSSIYLCSVEAPLGYGYTFGSGTRLTVV.

The rearrangement links TRBV28 to TRBJ2-7; no definite D call. Per germline, CDR1 MDHEN and CDR2 SYDVKM. The V and J ends lost 4 bases and 3 bases respectively, with 10 bases between them. The CDR3 runs 13 residues. The CDR3 region is CASSWVHSYEQYF. DNA of the CDR3: TGTGCCAGCAGTTGGGTCCACAGCTACGAGCAGTACTTC.

CDR3 coding DNA: TGTGCCAGCAGCTTAGGGGCCTTAAACGGAAACACCATATATTTT. This gives the protein CASSLGALNGNTIYF. This chain connects TRBV7-2 to TRBJ1-3, with D unclear. The V gene's germline CDR1 is SGHTA and CDR2 FQGNSA. This CDR3 comprises 15 residues. Trimming took off 1 base at V and 4 bases at J, with 11 bases between the two ends.

J is TRBJ2-2 and V is TRBV7-2; a weak D match, TRBD2 (5 bases). CDR1 SGHTA and CDR2 FQGNSA come from the germline V gene. V lost 7 bases to trimming and J lost 4 bases, with 13 bases between them. The CDR3 covers 14 residues. The CDR3 DNA reads as TGTGCCAGCAACACGCTTCGGGGCACCGGGGAGCTGTTTTTT. Translating gives CASNTLRGTGELFF.

The chain has TRBV30 and TRBJ1-1; D is unresolved. V lost 4 bases to trimming and J lost 4 bases, with 13 bases between them. The CDR3 consists of 13 residues. Germline-derived CDR1 and CDR2 are GTSNPN and SVGIG (reference sequence). Written as DNA, the CDR3 is TGTGCCTGGACGCCCGGGGTGGGCACTGAAGCTTTCTTT. This translates into CAWTPGVGTEAFF.

The V call is TRBV28, the J call TRBJ2-1; D may be TRBD2 (5 bases). CDR1 MDHEN and CDR2 SYDVKM come from the germline V gene. The germline V and J ends were trimmed by 3 bases and 9 bases, with 15 bases remaining between them. The CDR3 is made up of 14 amino acids. The CDR3 nucleotides are TGTGCCAGCAGTTTGCCGAGGGCAATCGGTGAGCAGTTCTTC. It encodes CASSLPRAIGEQFF.